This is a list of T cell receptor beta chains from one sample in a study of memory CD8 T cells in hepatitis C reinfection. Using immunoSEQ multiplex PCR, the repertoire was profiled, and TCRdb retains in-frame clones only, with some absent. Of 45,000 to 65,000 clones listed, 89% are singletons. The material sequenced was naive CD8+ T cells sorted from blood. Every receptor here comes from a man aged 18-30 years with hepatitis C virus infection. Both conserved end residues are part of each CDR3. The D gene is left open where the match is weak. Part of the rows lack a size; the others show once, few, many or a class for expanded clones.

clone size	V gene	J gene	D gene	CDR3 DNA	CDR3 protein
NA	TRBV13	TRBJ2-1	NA	TGTGCCAGCAGCTTAGGCAGCGGAGTGCCGGAGTTCTTC	CASSLGSGVPEFF
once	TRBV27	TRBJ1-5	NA	TGTGCCAGCAGTTTAGGCGGGGATCAGCCCCAGCATTTT	CASSLGGDQPQHF
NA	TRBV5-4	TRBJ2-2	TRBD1	TGTGCCAGCAGCAGGGGTATCGGACAGGGGGGTCTCGGGGAGCTGTTTTTT	CASSRGIGQGGLGELFF
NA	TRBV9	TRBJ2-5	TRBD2	TGTGCCAGCAGCCGCCCCGGACTAGCGGAACAAGAGACCCAGTACTTC	CASSRPGLAEQETQYF
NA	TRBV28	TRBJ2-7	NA	TGTGCCAGCACCTTATTCGACACCTACGAGCAGTACTTC	CASTLFDTYEQYF
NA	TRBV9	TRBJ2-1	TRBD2	TGTGCCAGCAGCGCTGGGACTAGCGATCCCCACGGGCAGTTCTTC	CASSAGTSDPHGQFF
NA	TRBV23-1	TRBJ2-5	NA	TGCGCCAGCAGTCAAAATAGGACAGAAGAGACCCAGTACTTC	CASSQNRTEETQYF
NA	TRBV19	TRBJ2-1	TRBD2	TGTGCCAGTAGTATTGCTAGCGGGGATTTCAATGAGCAGTTCTTC	CASSIASGDFNEQFF
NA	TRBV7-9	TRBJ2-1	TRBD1	TGTGCCAGCAGCGGACCATGGACAGGGGGCTTCAATGAGCAGTTCTTC	CASSGPWTGGFNEQFF
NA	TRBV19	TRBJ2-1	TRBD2	TGTGCCAGTAGTGGACTAGCGGGGGGGATTGAGCAGTTCTTC	CASSGLAGGIEQFF
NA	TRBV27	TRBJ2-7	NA	TGTGCCAGCAGTGTGGCGGACACCTACGAGCAGTACTTC	CASSVADTYEQYF
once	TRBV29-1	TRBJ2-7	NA	TGCAGCGCCCTCCTAAGCGGTGGGCAGTACTTC	CSALLSGGQYF
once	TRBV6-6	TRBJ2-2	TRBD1	TGTGCCAGCAGCTTTCGGACAGGGGAGAACACCGGGGAGCTGTTTTTT	CASSFRTGENTGELFF
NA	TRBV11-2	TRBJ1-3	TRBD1	TGTGCCAGCAGCCACCGGGACAGGCTGTTGGGAAACACCATATATTTT	CASSHRDRLLGNTIYF
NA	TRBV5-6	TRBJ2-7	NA	TGTGCCAGCAGCTTTTCGGGTACCTCCTACGAGCAGTACTTC	CASSFSGTSYEQYF
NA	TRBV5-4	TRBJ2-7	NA	TGTGCCAGCAGCTTGGAGGCTAGGCCAGAGCAGTACTTC	CASSLEARPEQYF
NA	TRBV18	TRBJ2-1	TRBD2	TGTGCCAGCTCACAGGAAGGGACTAGCGGGGGACGCACTTCGCCGTTCTTC	CASSQEGTSGGRTSPFF
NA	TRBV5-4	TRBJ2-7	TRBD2	TGTGCCAGCAGCGACGGGACTAGCGGGGCCTACGAGCAGTACTTC	CASSDGTSGAYEQYF
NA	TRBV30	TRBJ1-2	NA	TGTGCCTGGATTAGGACTAATGGCTACACCTTC	CAWIRTNGYTF
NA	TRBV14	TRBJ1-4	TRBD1	TGTGCCAGCAGCCAAGACGGGACAGGGGTGGAAAAACTGTTTTTT	CASSQDGTGVEKLFF
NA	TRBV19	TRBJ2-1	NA	TGTGCCAGTAGTTTTACGGGGAGCTCCTACAATGAGCAGTTCTTC	CASSFTGSSYNEQFF
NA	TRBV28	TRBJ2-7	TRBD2	TGTGCCAGCAGTCTGGGACTAGCGGGAATGGACGACGAGCAGTACTTC	CASSLGLAGMDDEQYF
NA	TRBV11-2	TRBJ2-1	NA	TGTGCCAGCAGCTTAACGGGTAATGAGCAGTTCTTC	CASSLTGNEQFF
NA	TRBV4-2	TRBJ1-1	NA	TGTGCCAGCAGCCCCACCGGGGGGGAGACTGAAGCTTTCTTT	CASSPTGGETEAFF
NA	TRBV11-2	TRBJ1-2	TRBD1	TGTGCCAGCAGCTCACAGGGGGTGTATGGCTACACCTTC	CASSSQGVYGYTF
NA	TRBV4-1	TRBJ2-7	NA	TGCGCCAGCAGCCAGAGGAAGGGGTACGAGCAGTACTTC	CASSQRKGYEQYF
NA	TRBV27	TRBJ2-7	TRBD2	TGTGCCAGCAGTTTCGGGACTAGCGGGAGAAGGGAGCAGTACTTC	CASSFGTSGRREQYF
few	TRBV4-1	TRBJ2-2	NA	TGCGCCAGCAGCCCCCGACAAATCGGGAGCGGAACCGGGGAGCTGTTTTTT	CASSPRQIGSGTGELFF
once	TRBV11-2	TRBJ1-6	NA	TGTGCCAGCAGCTTAGAAGCTAATTCACCCCTCCACTTT	CASSLEANSPLHF
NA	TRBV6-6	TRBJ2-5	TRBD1	TGTGCCAGCAGTTTTACAGGGGCCCAAGAGACCCAGTACTTC	CASSFTGAQETQYF
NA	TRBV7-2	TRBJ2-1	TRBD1	TGTGCCAGCAGCTTAGACAGGGGCTCCTACAATGAGCAGTTCTTC	CASSLDRGSYNEQFF
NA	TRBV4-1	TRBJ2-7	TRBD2	TGCGCCAGCAGCCAAGGACTAGCGGGAGGGCGCGAGCAGTACTTC	CASSQGLAGGREQYF